This T cell receptor (beta chain) is drawn from a study of CD8 T cells in Susac syndrome. RNA was extracted with the RNeasy kit, and a quantity of roughly 0.45 to 1 ug was reverse transcribed using random hexamers. MiXCR was run by TCRdb on the immunoSEQ multiplex PCR reads, yielding one entry per CDR3 protein. Of hundreds of thousands of distinct CDR3 sequences listed, approximately 89% were seen once; the top ten hold 0.12%. The length of the CDR3 is 15 residues. Germline CDR1 and CDR2: SGHAT and FQNNGV. The V gene end was trimmed by 3 bases and the J gene end by 1 base; junction bases not matched to a gene: 4.

This sequence was found in a human donor with multiple sclerosis. The chain couples TRBV11-2 to TRBJ2-3; 7 bases match TRBD2. The material sequenced was CD8+ T cells from PBMCs. CDR3 in amino acids: CASSFHREGTDTQYF. CDR3 DNA sequence: TGTGCCAGCAGCTTTCACCGGGAGGGCACAGATACGCAGTATTTT.